This paragraph reports one TCR beta chain. The entry originates in a study of blood T cell repertoires in COVID-19. The V segment lost 1 base and the J segment 4 bases; nucleotides outside the gene matches: 3. The CDR3 runs 13 residues. Germline V gene sequence: CDR1 SQVTM, CDR2 ANQGSEA. Sequencing used immunoSEQ multiplex PCR; TCRdb keeps in-frame clones, though not all of them. Seen here are 120,000 or so clones, around four fifths observed once, and the top ten hold about 25%. The sequenced sample was peripheral blood. The V call is TRBV29-1, the J call TRBJ2-5, with 7 bases that match TRBD2. The source of this sequence is a human donor in a cohort sampled during active COVID-19. The CDR3 loop reads CSVEGAGLETQYF. CDR3 nucleotides: TGCAGCGTTGAAGGAGCGGGGCTAGAGACCCAGTACTTC.